This T cell receptor beta chain was recovered during a study of human T cells and chemical hapten exposure (dated by TCRdb to 2020 to 2023). In terms of the full investigation: For sensitization, 2% DPC in acetone was applied to a roughly 2 cm by roughly 2 cm area of upper inner arm skin. Patient blood was sampled pre-sensitization (week 0) and at 2, 6 and about 24 weeks after DPC sensitization. Weekly therapeutic DPC doses were additionally applied to the scalp of patients throughout the roughly 23-week study period. Libraries were pooled for sequencing, and variation in per-sample TCR yields was attributed mainly to small differences in library volumes within the pool. This study followed changes in the peripheral blood TCR repertoire in vivo during primary and secondary sensitization of alopecia patients to the hapten diphenylcyclopropenone (DPC). Patch tests used Finn chambers with 0.01% DPC on the upper back, scored after 6 days by International Contact Dermatitis Research Group standards. The patient cohort, mostly female, included alopecia areata with under or over 50% scalp involvement, alopecia totalis and alopecia universalis. About 29 alopecia patients gave blood for TCR sequencing at one to four time points (pre-sensitization, 2, 6 and 24 weeks). Study-level results and caveats: All patients had alopecia, a presumed autoimmune disease, so their immune response might differ from that of healthy individuals. Compared with pre-sensitization or healthy control sets, expanded TCRs formed significantly more large CDR3 similarity clusters, which is consistent with antigen-driven responses. The number of TCRs above 1 in 1000 frequency did not change with DPC sensitization; there was no evidence of global repertoire structure alterations. Patch test score was positively correlated with the number of PT1 expanded TCRs, with significance at thresholds 8, 16 and 32 but not at 4. Repeated subsampling changed both the strength of the expansion versus patch-test correlation and the threshold at which that correlation became significant.

Library preparation used RACE. TCRdb records NextSeq 500 as the sequencer. During library preparation, unique molecular identifiers were attached to individual cDNA molecules so that TCRs could be counted in a quantitative, reproducible way. For every blood RNA sample, sequencing covered both the TCR alpha and TCR beta chains. Per the source publication's procedure: A median of roughly 99,000 TCRs per sample was observed, with a range of 23,224 to 690,600. V, J and CDR3 annotation of the TCR reads was carried out using the Decombinator software suite. Every sample was subsampled to the same number of TCRs (28,000) for the PS versus PT1 abundance plots. TCRs were defined as expanded if absent before sensitization and observed at least eight times at the 2-week time point. TCRdb handled the public reads itself, with Q25 trimming in fastp and clone calling in MiXCR, and kept productive beta chains. Entries that share a CDR3 protein sequence are merged under the most common genes and DNA. TCRdb, not the authors, supplied the V and J calls. This sample gives about 43,000 distinct CDR3 sequences in total; around 3% of them show up just once. In total, the top ten clones hold about 6.7% of the sample.

The sample's time point label is to be understood as: patch test 2, 6 weeks after DPC sensitization. The label giving this sample's treatment or condition can be read as: therapeutic diphenylcyclopropenone sensitization with weekly scalp DPC. At every patch-test visit, the blood draw took place before the patch test was put on. Patients were considered eligible if aged 18 to 70, diagnosed with alopecia and deemed suitable for DPC therapy, and patients were excluded if pregnant. Total RNA was extracted from unfractionated whole blood collected in Tempus Blood RNA tubes. The germline V gene sets CDR1 to MDHEN and CDR2 to SYDVKM. The CDR3 runs 12 residues from the cysteine to the phenylalanine. The read is trimmed to its CDR3 DNA, 36 bases read in frame from base 1. The junction carries 12 bases between V and J, which are trimmed by 8 bases and 5 bases respectively. Comment on this clonotype: Its antigen is unknown. Given a much more abundant clone one base away, this may be a read error.

This receptor chain uses TRBV28 and TRBJ1-1; TRBD1 is perhaps the D gene, given 5 matching bases. The material sequenced was whole blood, taken in connection with sensitization to the hapten diphenylcyclopropenone (DPC). This TCR derives from a man aged 35 to 55 with alopecia areata. Some clones in this sample may be carry-over from other donors' samples. The CDR3 region: CASWWGGTEAFF. The DNA is TGTGCCAGCTGGTGGGGGGGGACTGAAGCTTTCTTT.